Given below is one TCR beta chain in context. Its specificity is unknown. This PCR relied on a set of 60 Vbeta primers and 13 Jbeta primers. TCRdb keeps only in-frame clones here, not all; method: immunoSEQ multiplex PCR. This table has under 130,000 clones, about 59% appearing once. This record comes from a study of cytomegalovirus exposure and HLA in healthy donors. About the study: Among over 350 genotyped donors, about 83% fell in the Caucasian-associated ancestry cluster. Study-level points and caveats: Most likely, a cluster of highly shared sequence variants arose as a sequencing artifact.

The CDR3 is 13 amino acids. V was cut by 4 bases and J by 2 bases, with 8 bases left in between. The germline gives CDR1 SGHTA, CDR2 FQGNSA. Input material: PBMCs. This TCR was recovered from a man aged 25-40 years in good health and CMV-seropositive. The V call is TRBV7-2, the J call TRBJ2-5, with a possible D match to TRBD1 (6 bases). The CDR3 coding sequence is TGTGCCAGCAGCTGGACAGTACAAGAGACCCAGTACTTC. Translated: CASSWTVQETQYF.